The entry below describes one T cell receptor (beta chain). Antigen specificity is unknown. The data were taken from a study of blood T cells in healthy people across ages. General observations from the study: In long-lived donors, naive CD4+ cell counts and diversity exceeded those of aged donors. Getting older went along with TCR beta diversity per million T cells dropping roughly linearly.

Each sample provided at least 6 micrograms of extracted total RNA. A J-beta primer mix and a sample-barcoded 5' primer were used in a second PCR of about 6 to 12 cycles. Samples each returned at least 3 million CDR3-containing paired-end reads. TCRdb recomputed calls from the 5' RACE reads with MiXCR, one row per CDR3 protein. This sample has 1,500,000 or so distinct CDR3 sequences, with about 45% found just once. The receptor was isolated from a woman aged 18-35 years in good health. Source material: blood.

The CDR3 spells CSARDSGSGLYNEQFF. In DNA, the CDR3 is TGCAGTGCTAGAGATTCCGGAAGCGGACTCTACAATGAGCAGTTCTTC. The rearrangement joins TRBV20-1 to TRBJ2-1; D possibly corresponds to TRBD2 (5 bases). Trimming pared 0 bases from V and 3 bases from J, leaving 15 bases between. The CDR3 totals 16 residues. Germline CDR1 is DFQATT and CDR2 is SNEGSKA (reference sequence).